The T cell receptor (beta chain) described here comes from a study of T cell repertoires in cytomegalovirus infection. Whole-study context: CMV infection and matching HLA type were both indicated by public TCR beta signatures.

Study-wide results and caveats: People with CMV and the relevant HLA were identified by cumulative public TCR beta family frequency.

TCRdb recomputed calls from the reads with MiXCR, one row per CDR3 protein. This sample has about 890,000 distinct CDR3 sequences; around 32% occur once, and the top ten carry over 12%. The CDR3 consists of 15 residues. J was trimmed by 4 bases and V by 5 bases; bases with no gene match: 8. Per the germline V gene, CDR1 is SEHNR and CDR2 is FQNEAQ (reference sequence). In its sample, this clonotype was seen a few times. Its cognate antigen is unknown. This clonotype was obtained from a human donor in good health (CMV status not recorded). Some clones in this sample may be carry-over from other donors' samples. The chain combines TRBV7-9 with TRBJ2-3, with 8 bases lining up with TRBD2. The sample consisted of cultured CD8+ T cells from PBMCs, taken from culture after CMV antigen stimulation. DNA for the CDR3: TGTGCCAGCAGCCCACCGGGACTAGGCGCAGATACGCAGTATTTT. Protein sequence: CASSPPGLGADTQYF.